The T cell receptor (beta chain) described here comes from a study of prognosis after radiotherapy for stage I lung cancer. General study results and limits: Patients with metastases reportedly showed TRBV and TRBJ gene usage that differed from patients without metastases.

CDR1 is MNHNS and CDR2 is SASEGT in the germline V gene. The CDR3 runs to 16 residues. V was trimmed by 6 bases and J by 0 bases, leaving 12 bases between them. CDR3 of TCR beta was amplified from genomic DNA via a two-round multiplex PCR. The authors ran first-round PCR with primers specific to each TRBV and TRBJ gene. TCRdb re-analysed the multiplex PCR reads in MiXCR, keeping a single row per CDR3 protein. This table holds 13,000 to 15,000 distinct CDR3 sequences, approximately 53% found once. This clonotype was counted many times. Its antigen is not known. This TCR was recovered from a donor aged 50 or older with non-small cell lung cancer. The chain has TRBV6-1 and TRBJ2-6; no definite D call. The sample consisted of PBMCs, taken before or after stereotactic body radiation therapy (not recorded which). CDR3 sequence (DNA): TGTGCCAGCAGCCAATCGAAATACTCTGGGGCCAACGTCCTGACTTTC. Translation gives CASSQSKYSGANVLTF.